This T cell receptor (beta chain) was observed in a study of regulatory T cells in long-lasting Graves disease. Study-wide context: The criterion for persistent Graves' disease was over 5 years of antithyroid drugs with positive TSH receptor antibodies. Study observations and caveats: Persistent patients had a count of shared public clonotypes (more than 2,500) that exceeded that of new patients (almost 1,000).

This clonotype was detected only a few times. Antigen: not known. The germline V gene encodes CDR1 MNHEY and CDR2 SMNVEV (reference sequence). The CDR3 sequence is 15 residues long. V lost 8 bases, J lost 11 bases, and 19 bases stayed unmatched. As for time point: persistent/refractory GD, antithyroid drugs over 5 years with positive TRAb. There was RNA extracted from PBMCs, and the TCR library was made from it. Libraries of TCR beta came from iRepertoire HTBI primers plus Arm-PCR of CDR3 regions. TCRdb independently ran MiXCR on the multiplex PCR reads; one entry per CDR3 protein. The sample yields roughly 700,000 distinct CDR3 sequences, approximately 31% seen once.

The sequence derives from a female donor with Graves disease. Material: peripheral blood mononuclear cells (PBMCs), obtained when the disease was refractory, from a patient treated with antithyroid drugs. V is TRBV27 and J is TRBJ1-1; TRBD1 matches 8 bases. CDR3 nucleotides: TGTGCCAGCTCAGGGGGCGTCCGAACAACAGGTCGGGCTTTCTTT. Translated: CASSGGVRTTGRAFF.